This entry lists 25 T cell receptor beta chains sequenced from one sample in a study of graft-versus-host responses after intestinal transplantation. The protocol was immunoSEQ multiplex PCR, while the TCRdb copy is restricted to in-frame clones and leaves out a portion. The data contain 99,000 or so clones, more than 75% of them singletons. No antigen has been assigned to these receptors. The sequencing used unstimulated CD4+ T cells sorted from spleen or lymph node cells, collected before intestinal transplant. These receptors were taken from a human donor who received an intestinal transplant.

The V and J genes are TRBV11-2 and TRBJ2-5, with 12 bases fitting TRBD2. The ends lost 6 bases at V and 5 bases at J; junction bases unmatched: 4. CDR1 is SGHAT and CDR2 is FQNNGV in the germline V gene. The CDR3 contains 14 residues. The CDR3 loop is CASRLGLAGETQYF. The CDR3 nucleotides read TGTGCCAGCAGACTAGGACTAGCGGGGGAGACCCAGTACTTC.

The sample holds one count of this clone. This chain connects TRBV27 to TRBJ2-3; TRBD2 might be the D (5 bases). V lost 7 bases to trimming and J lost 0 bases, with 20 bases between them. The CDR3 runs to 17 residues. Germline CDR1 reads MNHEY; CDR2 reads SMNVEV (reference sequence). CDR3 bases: TGTGCCAGCATGGGGATCGGGCTAGCAGCTAGCACAGATACGCAGTATTTT. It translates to CASMGIGLAASTDTQYF.

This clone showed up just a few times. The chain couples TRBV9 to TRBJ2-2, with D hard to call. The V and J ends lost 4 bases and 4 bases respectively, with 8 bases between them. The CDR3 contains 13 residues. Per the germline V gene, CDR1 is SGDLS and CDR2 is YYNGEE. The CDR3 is CASSPRSTGELFF. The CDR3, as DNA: TGTGCCAGCAGCCCTAGGAGCACCGGGGAGCTGTTTTTT.

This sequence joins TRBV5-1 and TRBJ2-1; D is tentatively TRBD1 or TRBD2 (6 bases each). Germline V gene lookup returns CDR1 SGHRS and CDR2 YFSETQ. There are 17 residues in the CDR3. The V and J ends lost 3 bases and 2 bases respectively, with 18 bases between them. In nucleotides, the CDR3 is TGCGCCAGCAGCTGGGGGGCAACTAGGGCAACCTACAATGAGCAGTTCTTC. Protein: CASSWGATRATYNEQFF.

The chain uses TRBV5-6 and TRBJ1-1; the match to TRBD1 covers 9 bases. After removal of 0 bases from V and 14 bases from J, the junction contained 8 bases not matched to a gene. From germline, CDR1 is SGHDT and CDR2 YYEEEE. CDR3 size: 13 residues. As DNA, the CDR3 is TGTGCCAGCAGCTTGGGGGGACAGGGCCCATGGTTCTTT. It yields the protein CASSLGGQGPWFF.

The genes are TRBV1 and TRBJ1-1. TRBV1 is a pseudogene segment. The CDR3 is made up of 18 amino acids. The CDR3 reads CTSSQDLGGRWMNTEAFF. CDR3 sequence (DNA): TGCACCAGCAGCCAAGATCTAGGGGGGCGGTGGATGAACACTGAAGCTTTCTTT.

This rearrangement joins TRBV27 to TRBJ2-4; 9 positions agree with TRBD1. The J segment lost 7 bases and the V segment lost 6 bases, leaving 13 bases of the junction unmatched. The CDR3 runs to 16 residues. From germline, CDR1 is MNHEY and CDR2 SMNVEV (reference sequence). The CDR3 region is CASRFIPLGQGNIQYF. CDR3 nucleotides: TGTGCCAGCAGATTTATCCCCTTAGGACAGGGGAACATTCAGTACTTC.

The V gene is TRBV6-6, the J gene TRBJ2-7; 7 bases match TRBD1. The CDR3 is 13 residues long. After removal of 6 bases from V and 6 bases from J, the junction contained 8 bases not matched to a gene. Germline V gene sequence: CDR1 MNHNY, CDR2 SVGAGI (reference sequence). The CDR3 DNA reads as TGTGCCAGCAGACCCACAGGGGTCGGCGAGCAGTACTTC. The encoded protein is CASRPTGVGEQYF.

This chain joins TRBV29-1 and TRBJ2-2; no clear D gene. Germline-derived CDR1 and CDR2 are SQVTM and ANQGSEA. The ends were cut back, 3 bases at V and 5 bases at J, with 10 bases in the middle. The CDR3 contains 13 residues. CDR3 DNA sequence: TGCAGCGTTGATCAGATCCCTACCGGGGAGCTGTTTTTT. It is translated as CSVDQIPTGELFF.

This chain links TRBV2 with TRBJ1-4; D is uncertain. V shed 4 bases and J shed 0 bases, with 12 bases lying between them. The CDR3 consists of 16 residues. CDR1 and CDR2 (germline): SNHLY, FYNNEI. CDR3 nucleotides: TGTGCCAGCAGTGTTAGGCACAAGGCAACTAATGAAAAACTGTTTTTT. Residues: CASSVRHKATNEKLFF.

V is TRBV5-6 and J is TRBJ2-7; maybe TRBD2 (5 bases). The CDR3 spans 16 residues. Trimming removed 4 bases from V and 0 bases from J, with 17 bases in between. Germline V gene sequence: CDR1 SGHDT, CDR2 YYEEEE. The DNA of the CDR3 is TGTGCCAGCAGCCCTTGGACGGGGTGGAGCTCCTACGAGCAGTACTTC. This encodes CASSPWTGWSSYEQYF.

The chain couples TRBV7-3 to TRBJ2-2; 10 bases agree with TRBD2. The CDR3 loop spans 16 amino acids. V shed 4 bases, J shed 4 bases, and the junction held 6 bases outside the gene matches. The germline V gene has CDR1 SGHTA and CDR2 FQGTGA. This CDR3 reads CASSSEAGGSTGELFF. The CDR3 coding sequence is TGTGCCAGCAGCTCAGAAGCGGGAGGGTCCACCGGGGAGCTGTTTTTT.

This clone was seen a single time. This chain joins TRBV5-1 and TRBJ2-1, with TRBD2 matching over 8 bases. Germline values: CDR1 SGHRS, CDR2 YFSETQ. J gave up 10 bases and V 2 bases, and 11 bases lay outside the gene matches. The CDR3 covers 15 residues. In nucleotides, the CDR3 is TGCGCCAGCAGCTTCATTGCTTTAGCGGGAAGCGAGCAGTTCTTC. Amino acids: CASSFIALAGSEQFF.

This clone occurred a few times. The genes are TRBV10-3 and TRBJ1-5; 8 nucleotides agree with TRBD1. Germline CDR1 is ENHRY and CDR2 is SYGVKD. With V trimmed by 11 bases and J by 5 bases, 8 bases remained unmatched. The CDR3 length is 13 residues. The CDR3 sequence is CALSDRADQPQHF. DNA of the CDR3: TGTGCCCTCTCGGACAGGGCGGATCAGCCCCAGCATTTT.

This CDR3 reads CASSFLPGLATTNEQFF. The CDR3 coding sequence is TGCGCCAGCAGCTTTCTACCGGGACTAGCGACAACCAATGAGCAGTTCTTC. This chain links TRBV5-1 with TRBJ2-1; 10 bases align to TRBD2. After removal of 2 bases from V and 6 bases from J, the junction contained 11 bases not matched to a gene. CDR1 SGHRS and CDR2 YFSETQ come from the germline V gene. The CDR3 runs 17 residues.

The CDR3 reads CASTLTGSVDTQYF. The CDR3 nucleotides are TGTGCCAGCACTCTGACAGGGTCGGTAGATACGCAGTATTTT. The rearrangement joins TRBV7-9 to TRBJ2-3; 7 bases align to TRBD1. With 7 bases clipped from V and 5 bases from J, the junction kept 9 bases outside the gene matches. The CDR3 sequence is 14 residues long. The germline gives CDR1 SEHNR, CDR2 FQNEAQ (reference sequence). Full variable domain (outside the CDR3, taken from reference TRBV7-9 and TRBJ2-3): DTGVSQNPRHKITKRGQNVTFRCDPISEHNRLYWYRQTLGQGPEFLTYFQNEAQLEKSRLLSDRFSAERPKGSFSTLEIQRTEQGDSAMYLCASTLTGSVDTQYFGPGTRLTVL.

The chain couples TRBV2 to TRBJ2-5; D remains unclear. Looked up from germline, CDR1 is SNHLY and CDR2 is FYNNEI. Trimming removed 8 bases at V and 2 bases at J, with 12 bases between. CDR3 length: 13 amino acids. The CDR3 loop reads CASAGYPQETQYF. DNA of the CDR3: TGTGCCAGCGCTGGCTACCCTCAAGAGACCCAGTACTTC.

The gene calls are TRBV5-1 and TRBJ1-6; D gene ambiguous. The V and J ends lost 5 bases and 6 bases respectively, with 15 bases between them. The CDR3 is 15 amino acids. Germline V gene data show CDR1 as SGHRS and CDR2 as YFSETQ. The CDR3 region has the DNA TGCGCCAGCAGAATCTCCGGGCTAAGTAATTCACCCCTCCACTTT. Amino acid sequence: CASRISGLSNSPLHF.

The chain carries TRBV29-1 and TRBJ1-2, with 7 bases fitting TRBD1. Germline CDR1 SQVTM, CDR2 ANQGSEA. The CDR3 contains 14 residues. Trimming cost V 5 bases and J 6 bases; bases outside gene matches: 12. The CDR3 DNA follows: TGCAGCGTTCAAAGGGACAGTAGATTGGATGGCTACACCTTC. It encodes CSVQRDSRLDGYTF.

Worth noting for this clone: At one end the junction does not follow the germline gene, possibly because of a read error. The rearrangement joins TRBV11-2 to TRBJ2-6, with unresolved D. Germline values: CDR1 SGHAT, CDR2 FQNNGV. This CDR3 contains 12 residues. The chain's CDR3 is CTSSPYPAVLTF. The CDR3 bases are TGTACCAGCAGCCCCTATCCAGCCGTCCTGACTTTC.

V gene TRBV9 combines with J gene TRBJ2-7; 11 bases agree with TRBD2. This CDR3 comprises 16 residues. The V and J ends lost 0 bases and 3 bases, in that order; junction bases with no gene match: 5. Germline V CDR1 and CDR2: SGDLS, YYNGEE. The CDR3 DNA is TGTGCCAGCAGCGTAGACCCGGGACTAGCGGTCTACGAGCAGTACTTC. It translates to CASSVDPGLAVYEQYF.

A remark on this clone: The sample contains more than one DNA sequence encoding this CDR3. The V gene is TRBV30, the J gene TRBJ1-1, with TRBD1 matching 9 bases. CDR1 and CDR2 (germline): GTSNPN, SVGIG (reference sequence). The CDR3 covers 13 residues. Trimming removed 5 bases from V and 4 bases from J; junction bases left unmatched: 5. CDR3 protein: CAWETDRGTEAFF. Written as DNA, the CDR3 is TGTGCCTGGGAGACGGACAGGGGCACTGAAGCTTTCTTT.

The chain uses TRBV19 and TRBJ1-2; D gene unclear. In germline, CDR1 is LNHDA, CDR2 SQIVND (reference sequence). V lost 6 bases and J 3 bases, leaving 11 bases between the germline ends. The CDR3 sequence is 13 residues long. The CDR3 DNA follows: TGTGCCAGTAGGAGGGTGGGAGACTATGGCTACACCTTC. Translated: CASRRVGDYGYTF.

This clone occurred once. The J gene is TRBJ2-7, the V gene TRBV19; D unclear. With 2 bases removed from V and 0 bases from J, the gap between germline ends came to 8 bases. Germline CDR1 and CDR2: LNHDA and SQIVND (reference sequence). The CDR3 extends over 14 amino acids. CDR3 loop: CASSISQSSYEQYF. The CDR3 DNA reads TGTGCCAGTAGTATAAGTCAGTCCTCCTACGAGCAGTACTTC.

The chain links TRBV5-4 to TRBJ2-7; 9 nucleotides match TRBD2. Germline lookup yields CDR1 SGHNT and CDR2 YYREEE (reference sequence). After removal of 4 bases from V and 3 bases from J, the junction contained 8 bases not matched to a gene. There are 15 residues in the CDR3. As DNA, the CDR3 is TGTGCCAGCAGCCTCCTACCTAGCGGGGACTACGAGCAGTACTTC. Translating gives CASSLLPSGDYEQYF.